This T cell receptor (beta chain) was identified in a study of blood T cell repertoires in COVID-19 (dated by TCRdb to between 2020 and 2021). The study in broad terms: Samples covering the acute and convalescent phases of COVID-19 were provided by collaborators in the United States, Italy and Spain. The prospective study material was composed of cDNA or gDNA derived from T cells, B-cell-depleted T cells, or PBMCs. The dataset comprised deeply sampled blood TCRbeta repertoires from subjects exposed to, actively infected with, or recovered from COVID-19. The repertoires were made available in a free public database intended to serve as a resource for research on the immune response to SARS-CoV-2. Samples were obtained from the ongoing ImmuneRACE study (first 160 participants) and from 1,254 subjects provided by 6 global collaborators. Nearly every sample came with metadata listing a de-identified subject ID, COVID-19 status, age in years and sex. HLA class I and class II types, where available, came from metadata supplied by the sample provider rather than from assay-based typing. General study outcomes and caveats: The amount of clinical and demographic metadata varied by source and participant and was provided uncurated.

V is cut by 6 bases and J by 4 bases, and the space between the germline ends is 10 bases. The CDR3 covers 14 residues, taking in both the cysteine and the phenylalanine. Left in the record is the CDR3 DNA by itself, 42 bases read in frame from the first base. The CDR1 and CDR2 encoded by the germline V gene are MDHEN and SYDVKM. Each collaborating institution followed its own protocols to collect whole blood in K2EDTA tubes. For TCRbeta analysis, collaborators shipped samples as frozen whole blood, isolated PBMCs, or DNA extracted from either of those sample types. The immunoSEQ Assay, a bias-controlled multiplex PCR, was used to amplify TCRbeta CDR3 regions from genomic DNA. The original methods were these. Nucleated cell counts per sample were estimated from amplification of reference gene primers within the assay. To quantify the absolute abundance of each unique TCRbeta CDR3 rearrangement, sequence reads were collapsed and filtered. Productive Simpson clonality was computed per sample as the square root of Simpson's diversity index over productive rearrangements. This immuneACCESS table, as held by TCRdb, lists in-frame sequences with V and J called but not all clones. Of the missing ones, under half trace to an unresolved V gene in checked studies; the others have no known cause. That table gives V, J and clone size, and the DNA gave D and trimming. This sample has fewer than 70,000 clones in its table, and about 78% of those were observed once. Nearly 5% of the sample lies in the top ten.

Concerning this clone: Its cognate antigen has yet to be identified. No clone much larger than this one lies a single base away; base qualities are absent.

Material for sequencing was peripheral blood. The chain is made from TRBV28 and TRBJ1-6, with the D gene call left open. The TCR comes from a human donor in a cohort sampled during active COVID-19. The DNA is TGTGCCAGCAGCACCCGGGTTTATAATTCACCCCTCCACTTT. Its coded protein is CASSTRVYNSPLHF.